Included here is one TCR beta chain sequence, with context. The antigen remains undetermined. Expressed TCRB transcripts were sequenced after all isolated RNA was converted to cDNA. Some clones are missing from TCRdb's copy, which holds only in-frame ones; the method was immunoSEQ multiplex PCR. The sample consists of under 400,000 clones, around 13% of them appearing once. This sample was included in a study of beta chain features in type 1 diabetes. Study-wide results and limits: High TCR expression in some cells could lead to their over-representation in cDNA sequencing.

The CDR3 sequence is 16 residues long. The ends lost 4 bases at V and 2 bases at J; junction bases unmatched: 9. In germline, CDR1 is MNHEY, CDR2 SVGAGI. The receptor was derived from a man under 40 in good health. The chain is built from TRBV6-5 and TRBJ2-3; 7 positions agree with TRBD2. The specimen sequenced was central memory CD4+ T cells from blood. Here the CDR3 DNA reads TGTGCCAGCAGTTCCGGGACTACCATTTACACAGATACGCAGTATTTT. It is translated as CASSSGTTIYTDTQYF.